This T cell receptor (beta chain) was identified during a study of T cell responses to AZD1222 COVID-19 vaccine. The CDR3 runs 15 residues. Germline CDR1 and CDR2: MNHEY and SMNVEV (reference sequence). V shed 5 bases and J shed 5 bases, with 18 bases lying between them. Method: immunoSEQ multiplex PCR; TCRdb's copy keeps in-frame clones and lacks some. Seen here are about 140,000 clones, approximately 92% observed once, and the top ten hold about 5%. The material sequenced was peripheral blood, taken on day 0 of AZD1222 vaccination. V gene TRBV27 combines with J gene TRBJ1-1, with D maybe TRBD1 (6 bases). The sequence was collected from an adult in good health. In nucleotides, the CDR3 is TGTGCCAGCAGTATAGGGGGGGTAAGGATGACTGAAGCTTTCTTT. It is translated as CASSIGGVRMTEAFF.